This entry is about one TCR beta chain. The clone's antigen remains unknown. As the CDR3 is not closed by the conserved phenylalanine or tryptophan, this likely results from a read error. Because the CDR3's place on the DNA is in doubt, the DNA is left out and the CDR3 is given as listed by TCRdb. Counting both end residues, the CDR3 totals 13 amino acids. Looking up the germline V gene (reference sequence) yields CDR1 SEHNR and CDR2 FQNEAQ. This sample is part of a study of CD8+CD57+ T cells in acquired aplastic anemia (dated by TCRdb to the late 2010s). Background on the whole study: A mean of roughly 3.2 ug of DNA, ranging from roughly 0.2 to 27.4 ug, was extracted from sorted CD4+ and CD8+ cells. CD8+CD57+ expansion was defined as frequency above the mean frequency observed in healthy subjects. General findings and caveats noted by the study authors: Patients and healthy controls showed no significant difference in CD8+ Simpson's diversity (P=0.060). Although 25 to 30 CD8+ CDR3 sequences were shared by patients and controls, these sequences appeared highly expressed in patients and within the immunodominant clones of patients.

Genomic DNA was used as template for profiling of TCR beta VDJ combinations and CDR3 sequences. An Illumina HiSeq 2000 was the platform used for TCR repertoire sequencing. As for the authors' bioinformatics: TRBV/TRBJ rearrangement plots, CDR3 size and DJ length profiles, and Simpson's diversity index were used to evaluate the repertoires. The immunodominant clone was defined as the most abundant DNA sequence in deep sequencing data. CDR3 amino acid sequences were screened for sharing across subjects and were compared with published repertoires and the VDJdb database. TCRdb reprocessing: public reads trimmed at Q25 with fastp, clones called with MiXCR, in-frame beta chains kept. Each entry merges the rows of one CDR3 protein and shows their most common DNA and genes. The V and J calls and clone size come from TCRdb's table, not from the authors' own analysis. The table for this sample lists roughly 250,000 distinct CDR3 sequences; 82% of them were counted only once. 40% to 50% of the sample goes to the ten largest clones.

Expansion of CD8+CD57+ cells had been shown by flow cytometry in the patients chosen for sequencing. All patients had severe acquired aplastic anemia diagnosed by International Study of Aplastic Anemia and Agranulocytosis and Camitta criteria. No therapy had been received by the patients at the time of blood sampling. In the study, sorted CD4+ and CD8+ blood T cells from patients with severe aplastic anemia and from healthy subjects underwent deep sequencing of TCR repertoires. In the USA, patient enrollment took place under clinicaltrials.gov protocols 00001620, 01623167, 00001397, 00071045, 00081523 and 00961064. Ficoll-Paque density gradient centrifugation was used to isolate peripheral blood mononuclear cells. CD4+ and CD8+ T cells were sorted by FACS or magnetic beads before DNA extraction.

The chain is encoded by TRBV7-9 joined to TRBJ2-3; the table's D call, TRBD1, was not checked against the DNA. This sequence originates from a human donor with aplastic anemia. Specimen: sorted CD4+, CD8+, or CD8+CD57+ T cells (not recorded which) from PBMCs. The CDR3 reads as follows: CASSYGRRGASYD.